Listed below are T cell receptor beta chains from one sample, sequenced in a study of T cells after yellow fever vaccination. TCRdb processed the 5' RACE reads anew with MiXCR; each CDR3 protein has one entry. Of about 170,000 distinct CDR3 sequences in the sample, approximately 11% were seen once. The specimen comprised CD8+ T cells sorted from PBMCs, sampled 15 days after the yellow fever booster vaccination. The receptors come from a man aged 18 to 29 who received the YFV17D yellow fever vaccine. Each CDR3 is given with its conserved first and last residue. The D gene is left open where the match is weak. Clone size is stated in some rows and not others, as once, few, many or a class when expanded.

clone size	D gene	J gene	V gene	CDR3 DNA	CDR3 protein
few	.	TRBJ2-5	TRBV11-2	TGTGCCAGCAGCTCCGACTCCGCTGAACAAGAGACCCAGTACTTC	CASSSDSAEQETQYF
.	TRBD2	TRBJ2-1	TRBV4-1	TGCGCCAGCAGCCAAACTAGCGGGGGGGGAAGCTCCTACAATGAGCAGTTCTTC	CASSQTSGGGSSYNEQFF
few	.	TRBJ2-7	TRBV27	TGTGCCAGCAGTTTGACACCAGTCTACGAGCAGTACTTC	CASSLTPVYEQYF
many	TRBD1	TRBJ2-7	TRBV27	TGTGCCAGCAGCTTTCAGGGGGCTTCCTACGAGCAGTACTTC	CASSFQGASYEQYF
few	.	TRBJ2-2	TRBV6-2/TRBV6-3	TGTGCCAGCACCATTGGACGCGGGGAGCTGTTTTTT	CASTIGRGELFF
few	.	TRBJ1-1	TRBV14	TGTGCCAGCAGCCCCCATGAATCGGGAAGCACTGAAGCTTTCTTT	CASSPHESGSTEAFF
.	.	TRBJ1-1	TRBV7-9	TGTGCCAGCAGCTTCGCAGGGGATTGGCGGGGCACTGAAGCTTTCTTT	CASSFAGDWRGTEAFF
few	.	TRBJ1-4	TRBV12-3/TRBV12-4	TGTGCCAGCAGTTTAGCATTTTCGGTCCATAATGAAAAACTGTTTTTT	CASSLAFSVHNEKLFF
many	.	TRBJ2-3	TRBV4-3	TGCGCCAGCAGCCAAGATCGTCACCATACGCAGTATTTT	CASSQDRHHTQYF
.	.	TRBJ2-1	TRBV24-1	TGTGCCACCAGTGATTTCGGGTGGAATGAGCAGTTCTTC	CATSDFGWNEQFF
few	.	TRBJ1-1	TRBV9	TGTGCCAGCAGCGTGGGTCGGGGGAGGAACACTGAAGCTTTCTTT	CASSVGRGRNTEAFF
few	TRBD1	TRBJ1-2	TRBV29-1	TGCAGCGTGCCCCCTCACAGGGGGCGATTTGGCTACACCTTC	CSVPPHRGRFGYTF
.	.	TRBJ1-1	TRBV19	TGTGCCAGTAGTATCGATCTGGACACTGAAGCTTTCTTT	CASSIDLDTEAFF
few	.	TRBJ1-1	TRBV7-6	TGTGCCAGCAGCTTAGGCCGGGGACACCAGGGCCCTGAAGCTTTCTTT	CASSLGRGHQGPEAFF
.	.	TRBJ2-5	TRBV6-2/TRBV6-3	TGTGCCAGCACCCGGACTGAAATTCAAGAGACCCAGTACTTC	CASTRTEIQETQYF
.	.	TRBJ2-1	TRBV10-3	TGTGCCATCAGTGAGTCGGGAGTAAATGAGCAGTTCTTC	CAISESGVNEQFF
many	.	TRBJ2-6	TRBV4-3	TGCGCCAGCAGCCAAGAGGGGGTGTCTGGGGCCAACGTCCTGACTTTC	CASSQEGVSGANVLTF
few	.	TRBJ2-2	TRBV7-9	TGTGCCAGCAGCTTAGTGACAGGTCCGGCCGGGGAGCTGTTTTTT	CASSLVTGPAGELFF
few	TRBD2	TRBJ2-3	TRBV13	TGTGCCAGCAGCCTTTTTAGCGGGGTTGTGAATACGCAGTATTTT	CASSLFSGVVNTQYF
.	TRBD1	TRBJ1-6	TRBV28	TGTGCCAGCAGAAAGACCGGGACAGGGGATTCACCCCTCCACTTT	CASRKTGTGDSPLHF
few	.	TRBJ1-6	TRBV7-8	TGTGCCAGCAGCTTTGAGGGGGGCCTGGGGATTTCACCCCTCCACTTT	CASSFEGGLGISPLHF
.	.	TRBJ1-1	TRBV4-2	TGTGCCAGCAGCCAAGATGTGGGGGGAGGCACTGAAGCTTTCTTT	CASSQDVGGGTEAFF
few	.	TRBJ1-5	TRBV6-5	TGTGCCAGCGGTGGGGGACAGCCCCAGCATTTT	CASGGGQPQHF
.	TRBD2	TRBJ2-2	TRBV7-6	TGTGCCAGCAGCCCCGAAGAGGATCTAGCGGGGGTTACCGGGGAGCTGTTTTTT	CASSPEEDLAGVTGELFF
.	TRBD2	TRBJ2-3	TRBV7-6	TGTGCCAGCAGCCCACCTTTAGCGGGGGGGCTATATACGCAGTATTTT	CASSPPLAGGLYTQYF
.	.	TRBJ2-3	TRBV4-3	TGCGCCAGCAGCCAAGATATCAGCTACACAGATACGCAGTATTTT	CASSQDISYTDTQYF
few	.	TRBJ1-5	TRBV4-1	TGCGCCAGCAGCCAGCTCAACAGGGACAATCAGCCCCAGCATTTT	CASSQLNRDNQPQHF
few	.	TRBJ2-6	TRBV14	TGTGCCAGCAGCCAACTCCCTTTAAAGAGTCTGGAGGCCAACGTCCTGACTTTC	CASSQLPLKSLEANVLTF
.	.	TRBJ1-3	TRBV7-9	TGTGCCAGCAGCTTAGTCGGCAGAACCTCTGGAAACACCATATATTTT	CASSLVGRTSGNTIYF
.	.	TRBJ1-2	TRBV29-1	TGCAGCGTTGAAGGTGGCTACACCTTC	CSVEGGYTF
.	TRBD1	TRBJ1-2	TRBV9	TGTGCCAGCAGCGCCACAGGGGAGAGTGGAGGCTACACCTTC	CASSATGESGGYTF
.	TRBD1	TRBJ1-4	TRBV19	TGTGCCAGTCGACCAGCCGGGACAGGGGGTGAAAAACTGTTTTTT	CASRPAGTGGEKLFF
few	.	TRBJ1-4	TRBV20-1	TGCAGTGCTAGATCCCCCAGGGAAGGTGCTGAAAAACTGTTTTTT	CSARSPREGAEKLFF
many	TRBD1	TRBJ1-1	TRBV27	TGTGCCAGCAGCCCCGCCCGCCGGGACAGGAACACTGAAGCTTTCTTT	CASSPARRDRNTEAFF
.	TRBD2	TRBJ2-3	TRBV3-1	TGTGCCAGCAGCCGAATTTCCGGGACTAGGGAAATATCTACGCAGTATTTT	CASSRISGTREISTQYF
.	.	TRBJ2-3	TRBV10-1	TGCGCCAGCAGTGAGGTAGCGGCGGATACGCAGTATTTT	CASSEVAADTQYF
few	.	TRBJ2-4	TRBV12-3/TRBV12-4	TGTGCCAGCAGTTTGTCGGCGGAACAGTACTTC	CASSLSAEQYF
few	.	TRBJ2-5	TRBV7-3	TGTGCCAGCAGCCGGGCGGGGGCACAGGAGACCCAGTACTTC	CASSRAGAQETQYF